This T cell receptor (beta chain) was documented in a study of T cells after yellow fever vaccination. The study, taken as a whole, reports: Weaker, the secondary response peaked sooner, at day 5 versus 15. CD4 and CD8 compartments shared a small share of clonotypes, likely from convergent recombination. Booster sampling recovered most clones from primary vaccination (roughly 97% CD4, roughly 88% CD8). Contamination by abundant bulk-population clonotypes could be present in FACS-sorted repertoires.

V was pared by 6 bases and J by 15 bases, with 12 bases between. The CDR3 runs 9 residues. CDR1 and CDR2 from the germline V gene are SQVTM and ANQGSEA. On this clonotype: Its cognate antigen is unknown.

TCRdb re-called the 5' RACE reads with MiXCR, one entry per CDR3 protein. The sample yields about 350,000 distinct CDR3 sequences, less than 9.5% seen once. Sequenced here: PBMCs, sampled roughly 47 days after the first yellow fever vaccination. The V call is TRBV29-1, the J call TRBJ2-1; the D call may be TRBD1 or TRBD2 (5 bases each). The TCR sequence derives from a man younger than 35 who received the YFV17D yellow fever vaccine. CDR3 DNA sequence: TGCAGCGTGTCCGGGGCCCCGTTCTTC. Its protein product is CSVSGAPFF.